This T cell receptor (beta chain) stems from a study of response to subunit inactivated influenza vaccine. Broader study findings: The authors put forward the suggestion that each seasonal influenza vaccination may bring in only a limited number of new T cells.

In its sample, this clonotype was seen a few times. Its antigen is currently unknown. MiXCR was run by TCRdb on the RT-PCR reads, yielding one entry per CDR3 protein. The sample shows 600,000 to 850,000 distinct CDR3 sequences, about 14% of them seen only once. Germline V CDR1 and CDR2: MNHNS, SASEGT. The CDR3 covers 13 residues. Trimming removed 2 bases from V and 9 bases from J, with 11 bases in between. This sequence was found in a man between 50 and 59 years old who received an inactivated influenza vaccine. This specimen consisted of PBMCs from blood, obtained approximately 15 days before vaccination. The chain has TRBV6-1 and TRBJ2-1, with TRBD1 as a possible D gene (6 bases). CDR3 sequence reads: CASSELRGSEQFF. The CDR3 DNA reads TGTGCCAGCAGTGAATTGAGGGGGAGTGAGCAGTTCTTC.